A selection of T cell receptor beta chains follows, all from one sample in a study of molecular identifiers for immune sequencing clone quantification. TCRdb called the PCR reads again in MiXCR, with one record for every CDR3 protein. There are approximately 590,000 distinct CDR3 sequences in the sample; 25% occur only once, and 0.75% to 0.8% lies in the top ten. The sample comprised naive CD8+ T cells from blood, with Jurkat cell RNA spiked in. The receptor set was obtained from a human donor in good health. Some libraries in this study had Jurkat cell RNA spiked in. The CDR3 runs from the conserved cysteine through the conserved F or W. D genes are given only for firm matches. Rows may omit the clone size; those that give it use once, few, many or a size class.

>TRBV4-1|-|TRBJ1-5|few
TGCGCCAGCAGCCAAAGGGAACATCCTAATCAGCCCCAGCATTTT
CASSQREHPNQPQHF
>TRBV30|TRBD1|TRBJ1-1|-
TGTGCCTGGAACACAGGGGGTTCCATCATGAACACTGAAGCTTTCTTT
CAWNTGGSIMNTEAFF
>TRBV28|-|TRBJ1-6|-
TGTGCCAGCCGAGGACCGTTTAATTCACCCCCCCACTTT
CASRGPFNSPPHF
>TRBV4-1|-|TRBJ2-1|few
TGCGCCAGCAGCCAAGGCCCCAGCGGACCCTACAATGAGCAGTTCTTC
CASSQGPSGPYNEQFF
>TRBV7-9|TRBD1|TRBJ2-7|many
TGTGCCAGCAGCCCCTACTCCTCGGACAGGGGGCGAATCTACGAGCAGTACTTC
CASSPYSSDRGRIYEQYF
>TRBV11-2|-|TRBJ2-7|few
TGTGCCAGCAGCTTAGATTGGGGGGCCAGCTCCTACGAGCAGTACTTC
CASSLDWGASSYEQYF
>TRBV12-3/TRBV12-4|TRBD2|TRBJ2-3|many
TGTGCCAGCAGACATCAAACTAGCGGGTCAGATACGCAGTATTTT
CASRHQTSGSDTQYF
>TRBV19|-|TRBJ2-7|-
TGTGCCAGTAGTATTGTGCCCCGGACAAAAGACGAGCAGTACTTC
CASSIVPRTKDEQYF
>TRBV29-1|-|TRBJ2-7|many
TGCAGCGCCCGGGGGCAACTCTACGAGCAGTACTTC
CSARGQLYEQYF
>TRBV28|TRBD2|TRBJ2-2|few
TGTGCCAGCACCATCCGGACTAGCGGGAACACCGGGGAGCTGTTTTTT
CASTIRTSGNTGELFF
>TRBV12-3/TRBV12-4|-|TRBJ1-1|-
TGTGCCAGCAGTTTAACCGAAAAGGGAACTGAAGCTTTCTTT
CASSLTEKGTEAFF
>TRBV6-2/TRBV6-3|-|TRBJ1-1|-
TGTGCCAGCAGTCATTCTCCCCGCTCAATTACCCAAGGCACTGAAGCTTTCTTT
CASSHSPRSITQGTEAFF
>TRBV11-2|-|TRBJ1-1|many
TGTGCCAGCAGCTTAGGTCGAGGCAGGATAAACACTGAAGCTTTCTTT
CASSLGRGRINTEAFF
>TRBV6-2/TRBV6-3|-|TRBJ1-1|-
TGTGCCAGCAGTTACTTTGGGGTTGGGACTGAAGCTTTCTTT
CASSYFGVGTEAFF
>TRBV28|-|TRBJ2-7|many
TGTGCCAGCAGTTTAAGCCACGTCCAGTACTTC
CASSLSHVQYF
>TRBV29-1|TRBD1|TRBJ2-1|-
TGCAGCGTTGAAGGATGGGGGACAGGGGAATACAATGAGCAGTTCTTC
CSVEGWGTGEYNEQFF
>TRBV9|-|TRBJ2-2|few
TGTGCCAGCAGCCCACAGGACACGTCTCTCGGTACCGGGGAGCTGTTTTTT
CASSPQDTSLGTGELFF
>TRBV13|TRBD2|TRBJ2-7|-
TGTGCCAGCAGGTCTCTAGCGGGAGGTTCCTACGAGCAGTACTTC
CASRSLAGGSYEQYF
>TRBV28|-|TRBJ2-3|many
TGTGCCAGCAGCCCCCTGGCGGGGGCACACACAGATACGCAGTATTTT
CASSPLAGAHTDTQYF
>TRBV30|-|TRBJ1-1|-
TGTGCCTGGAGTGTACTTGCCACTGAAGCTTTCTTT
CAWSVLATEAFF
>TRBV19|-|TRBJ2-5|-
TGTGCCACCTCTTGGGGGGCAGGAGAGACCCAGTACTTC
CATSWGAGETQYF
>TRBV4-2|-|TRBJ2-3|many
TGTGCCAGCAGCCAAGAATGGAGGGAAACAGATACGCAGTATTTT
CASSQEWRETDTQYF
>TRBV20-1|-|TRBJ2-3|many
TGCAGTGCTGGAGAGGAGATGGGGGGGCCGTCAGATACGCAGTATTTT
CSAGEEMGGPSDTQYF
>TRBV7-9|-|TRBJ1-1|many
TGTGCCAGCAGCTTAGAAAGGTTACGGAACACTGAAGCTTTCTTT
CASSLERLRNTEAFF
>TRBV30|-|TRBJ2-2|many
TGTGCCTGGAGTGTTGGGTATGGTTTCACCGGGGAGCTGTTTTTT
CAWSVGYGFTGELFF
>TRBV24-1|-|TRBJ2-6|many
TGTGCCACCAGTGATGGGACGTCCAACGTCCTGACTTTC
CATSDGTSNVLTF
>TRBV10-1|TRBD2|TRBJ2-3|-
TGCGCCAGCAGTGAGTCTGGACTAGCGGGGTTTTCAGATACGCAGTATTTT
CASSESGLAGFSDTQYF
>TRBV5-6|-|TRBJ1-4|few
TGTGCCAGCAGCGAGAATCATCATTTCGCGGGAGAAAAACTGTTTTTT
CASSENHHFAGEKLFF
>TRBV4-3|-|TRBJ1-6|-
TGCGCCAGCAGCCAAGATCGGCAGGGGTCCTATAATTCACCCCTCCACTTT
CASSQDRQGSYNSPLHF